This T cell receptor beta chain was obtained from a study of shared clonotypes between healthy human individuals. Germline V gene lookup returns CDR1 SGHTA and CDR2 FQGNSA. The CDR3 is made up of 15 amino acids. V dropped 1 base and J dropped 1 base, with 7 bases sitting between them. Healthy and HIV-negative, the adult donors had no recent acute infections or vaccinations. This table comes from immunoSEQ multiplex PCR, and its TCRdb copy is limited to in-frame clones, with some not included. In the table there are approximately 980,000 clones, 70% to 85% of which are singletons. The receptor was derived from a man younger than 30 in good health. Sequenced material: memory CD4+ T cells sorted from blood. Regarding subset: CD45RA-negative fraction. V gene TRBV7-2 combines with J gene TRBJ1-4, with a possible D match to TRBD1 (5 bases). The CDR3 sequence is CASSLGGLTNEKLFF. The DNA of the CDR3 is TGTGCCAGCAGCTTAGGGGGACTAACTAATGAAAAACTGTTTTTT.